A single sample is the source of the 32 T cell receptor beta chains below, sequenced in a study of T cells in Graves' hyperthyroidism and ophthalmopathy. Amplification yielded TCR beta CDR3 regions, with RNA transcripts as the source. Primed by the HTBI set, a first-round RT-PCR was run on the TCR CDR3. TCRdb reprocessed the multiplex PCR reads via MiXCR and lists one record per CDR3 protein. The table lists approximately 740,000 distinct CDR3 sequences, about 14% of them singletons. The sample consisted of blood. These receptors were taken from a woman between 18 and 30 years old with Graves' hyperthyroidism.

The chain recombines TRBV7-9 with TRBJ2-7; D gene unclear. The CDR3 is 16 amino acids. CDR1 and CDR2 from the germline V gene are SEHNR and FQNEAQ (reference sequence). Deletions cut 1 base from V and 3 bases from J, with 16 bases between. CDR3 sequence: CASSLDPSIGLYEQYF. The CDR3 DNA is TGTGCCAGCAGCTTAGATCCCTCGATAGGGCTCTACGAGCAGTACTTC.

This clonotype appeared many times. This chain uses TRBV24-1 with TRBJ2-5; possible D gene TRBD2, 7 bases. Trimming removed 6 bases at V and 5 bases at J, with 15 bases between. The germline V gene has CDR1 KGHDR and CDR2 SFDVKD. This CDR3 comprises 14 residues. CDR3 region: CATSIGGLTETQYF. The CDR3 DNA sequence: TGTGCCACCAGTATCGGGGGGCTGACCGAGACCCAGTACTTC.

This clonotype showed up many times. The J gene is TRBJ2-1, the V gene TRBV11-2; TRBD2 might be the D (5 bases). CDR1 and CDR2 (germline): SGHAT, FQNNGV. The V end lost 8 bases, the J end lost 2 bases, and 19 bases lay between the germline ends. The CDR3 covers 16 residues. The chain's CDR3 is CASSLATGSAYNEQFF. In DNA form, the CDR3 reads TGTGCCAGCTCCCTAGCAACGGGATCGGCCTACAATGAGCAGTTCTTC.

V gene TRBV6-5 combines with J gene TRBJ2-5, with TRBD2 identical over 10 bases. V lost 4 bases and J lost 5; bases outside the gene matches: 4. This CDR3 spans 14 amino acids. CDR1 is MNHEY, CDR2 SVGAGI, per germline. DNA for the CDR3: TGTGCCAGCAGTTCCGGGACTAGCGCCGAGACCCAGTACTTC. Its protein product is CASSSGTSAETQYF.

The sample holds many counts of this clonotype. Written as DNA, the CDR3 is TGTGCCAGCAGTCACCTGGAGACCCAGTACTTC. This translates into CASSHLETQYF. The genes are TRBV3-1 and TRBJ2-5, with unresolved D. The germline gives CDR1 LGHDT, CDR2 YNNKEL (reference sequence). Trimming cost V 6 bases and J 5 bases, with 7 bases left between them. The CDR3 runs to 11 residues.

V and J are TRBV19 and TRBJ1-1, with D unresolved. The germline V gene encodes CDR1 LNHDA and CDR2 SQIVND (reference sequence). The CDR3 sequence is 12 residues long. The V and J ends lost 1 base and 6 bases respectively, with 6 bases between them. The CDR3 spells CASSIGGSEAFF. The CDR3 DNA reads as TGTGCCAGTAGTATAGGAGGTTCTGAAGCTTTCTTT.

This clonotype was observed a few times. The CDR3 region has the DNA TGTGCCAGCAGCTTAGATCAGGGAGGGTCCTACAATGAGCAGTTCTTC. Translation gives CASSLDQGGSYNEQFF. The chain uses TRBV11-2 and TRBJ2-1; 7 nucleotides line up with TRBD2. V was clipped by 0 bases and J by 1 base; unmatched bases: 3. Germline V CDR1 and CDR2: SGHAT, FQNNGV. This CDR3 region has 16 residues.

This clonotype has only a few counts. In DNA form, the CDR3 reads TGCGCCAGCAGCCAACAGGGTCTCACAGATACGCAGTATTTT. It is translated as CASSQQGLTDTQYF. The chain couples TRBV4-1 to TRBJ2-3; D possibly corresponds to TRBD1 (5 bases). From germline, CDR1 is MGHRA and CDR2 YSYEKL. With 2 bases removed from V and 2 bases from J, the gap between germline ends came to 8 bases. The CDR3 extends over 14 amino acids.

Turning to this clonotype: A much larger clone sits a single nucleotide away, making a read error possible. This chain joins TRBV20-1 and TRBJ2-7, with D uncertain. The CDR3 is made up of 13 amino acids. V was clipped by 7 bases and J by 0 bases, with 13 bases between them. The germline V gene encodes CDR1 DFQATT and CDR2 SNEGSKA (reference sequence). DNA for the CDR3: TGCAGTGTCTATCCGTTTAGCTCCTACGAGCAGTACTTC. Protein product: CSVYPFSSYEQYF.

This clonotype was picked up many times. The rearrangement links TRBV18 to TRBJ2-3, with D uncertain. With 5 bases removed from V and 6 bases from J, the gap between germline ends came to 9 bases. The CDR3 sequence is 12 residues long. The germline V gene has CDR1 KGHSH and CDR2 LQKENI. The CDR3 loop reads CASSGEVDTQYF. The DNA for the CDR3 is TGTGCCAGCTCAGGTGAGGTGGATACGCAGTATTTT. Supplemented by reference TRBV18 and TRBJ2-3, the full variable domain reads NAGVMQNPRHLVRRRGQEARLRCSPMKGHSHVYWYRQLPEEGLKFMVYLQKENIIDESGMPKERFSAEFPKEGPSILRIQQVVRGDSAAYFCASSGEVDTQYFGPGTRLTVL.

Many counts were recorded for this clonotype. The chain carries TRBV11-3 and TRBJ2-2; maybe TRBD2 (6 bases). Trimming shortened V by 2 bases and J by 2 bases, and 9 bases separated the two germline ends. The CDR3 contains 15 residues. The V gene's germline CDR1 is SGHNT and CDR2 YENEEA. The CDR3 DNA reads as TGTGCCAGCAGCTTATGGGGGGAAAACACCGGGGAGCTGTTTTTT. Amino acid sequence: CASSLWGENTGELFF.

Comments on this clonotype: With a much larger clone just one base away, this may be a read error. CDR3 in DNA: TGCGCCAGCAGCCAAGGACAGGGGGCGCGCCTCGAGCAGTACTTC. Translated: CASSQGQGARLEQYF. The chain carries TRBV4-1 and TRBJ2-7; 10 bases agree with TRBD1. CDR1 is MGHRA and CDR2 is YSYEKL in the germline V gene. Trimming cost V 1 base and J 6 bases; bases outside gene matches: 6. This CDR3 contains 15 residues.

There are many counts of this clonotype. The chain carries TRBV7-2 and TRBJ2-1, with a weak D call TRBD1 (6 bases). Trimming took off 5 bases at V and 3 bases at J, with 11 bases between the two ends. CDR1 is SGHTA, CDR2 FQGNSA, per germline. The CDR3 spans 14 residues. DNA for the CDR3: TGTGCCAGCAGCGTCAGACAGGTCTACAATGAGCAGTTCTTC. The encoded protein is CASSVRQVYNEQFF.

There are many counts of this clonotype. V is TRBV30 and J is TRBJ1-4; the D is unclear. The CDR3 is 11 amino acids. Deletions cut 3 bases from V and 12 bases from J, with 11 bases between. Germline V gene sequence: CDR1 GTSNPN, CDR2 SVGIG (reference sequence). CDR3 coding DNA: TGTGCCTGGAGCCCCGAAGCTGAACTGTTTTTT. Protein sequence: CAWSPEAELFF.

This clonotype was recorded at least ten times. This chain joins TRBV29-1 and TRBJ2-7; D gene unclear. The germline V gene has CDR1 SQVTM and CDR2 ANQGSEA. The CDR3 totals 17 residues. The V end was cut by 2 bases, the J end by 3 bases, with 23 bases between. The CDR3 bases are TGCAGCGTTGAATATAGGTTGGAAAGGAGACGGCTCTACGAGCAGTACTTC. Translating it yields CSVEYRLERRRLYEQYF.

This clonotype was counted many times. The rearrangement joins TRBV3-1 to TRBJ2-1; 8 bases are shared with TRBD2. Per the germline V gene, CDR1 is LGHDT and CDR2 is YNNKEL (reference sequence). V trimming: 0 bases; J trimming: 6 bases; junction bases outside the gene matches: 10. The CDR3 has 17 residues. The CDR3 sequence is CASSQESLAAYSNEQFF. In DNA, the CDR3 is TGTGCCAGCAGCCAAGAATCACTAGCGGCATATAGCAATGAGCAGTTCTTC.

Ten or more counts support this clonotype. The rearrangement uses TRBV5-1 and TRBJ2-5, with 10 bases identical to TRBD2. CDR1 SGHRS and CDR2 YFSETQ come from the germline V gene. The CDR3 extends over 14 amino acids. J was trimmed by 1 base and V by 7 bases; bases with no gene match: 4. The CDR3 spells CASRASGGQETQYF. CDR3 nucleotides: TGCGCCAGCCGGGCTAGCGGGGGCCAAGAGACCCAGTACTTC. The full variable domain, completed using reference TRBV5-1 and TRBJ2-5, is KAGVTQTPRYLIKTRGQQVTLSCSPISGHRSVSWYQQTPGQGLQFLFEYFSETQRNKGNFPGRFSGRQFSNSRSEMNVSTLELGDSALYLCASRASGGQETQYFGPGTRLLVL.

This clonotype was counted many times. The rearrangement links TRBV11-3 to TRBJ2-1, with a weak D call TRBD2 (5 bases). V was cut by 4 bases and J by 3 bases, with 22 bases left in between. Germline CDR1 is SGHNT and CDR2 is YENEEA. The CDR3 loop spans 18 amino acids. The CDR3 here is CASSSNRLWESLYNEQFF. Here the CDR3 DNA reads TGTGCCAGCAGCTCAAACCGTCTCTGGGAGTCGCTCTACAATGAGCAGTTCTTC.

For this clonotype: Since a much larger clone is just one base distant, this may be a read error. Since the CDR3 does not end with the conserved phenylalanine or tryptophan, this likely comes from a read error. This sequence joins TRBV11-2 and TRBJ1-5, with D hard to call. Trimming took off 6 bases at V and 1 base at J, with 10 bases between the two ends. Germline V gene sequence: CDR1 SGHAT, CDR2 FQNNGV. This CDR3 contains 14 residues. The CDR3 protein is CASSRTESNQPQHS. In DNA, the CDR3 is TGTGCCAGCAGTCGGACGGAAAGCAATCAGCCCCAGCATTCT.

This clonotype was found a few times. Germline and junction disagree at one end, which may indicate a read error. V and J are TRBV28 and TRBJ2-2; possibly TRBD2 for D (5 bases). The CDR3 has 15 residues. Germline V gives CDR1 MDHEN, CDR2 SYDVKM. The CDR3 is CASSMKGEEHRGAVF. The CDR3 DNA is TGTGCCAGCAGTATGAAGGGTGAAGAACACCGGGGAGCTGTTTTT.

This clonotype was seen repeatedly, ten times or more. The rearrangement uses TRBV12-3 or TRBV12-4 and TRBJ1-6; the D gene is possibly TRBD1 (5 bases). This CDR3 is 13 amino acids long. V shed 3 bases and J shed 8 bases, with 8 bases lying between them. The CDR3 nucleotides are TGTGCCAGCAGTTTCGCAGGGTATTCACCCCTCCACTTT. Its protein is CASSFAGYSPLHF.

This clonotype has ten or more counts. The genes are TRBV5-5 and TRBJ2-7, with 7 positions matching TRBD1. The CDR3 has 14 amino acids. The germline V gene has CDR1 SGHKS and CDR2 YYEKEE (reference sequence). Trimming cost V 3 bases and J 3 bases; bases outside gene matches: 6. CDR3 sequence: CASSSLTGIYEQYF. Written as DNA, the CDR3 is TGTGCCAGCAGCTCCTTGACAGGGATCTACGAGCAGTACTTC.

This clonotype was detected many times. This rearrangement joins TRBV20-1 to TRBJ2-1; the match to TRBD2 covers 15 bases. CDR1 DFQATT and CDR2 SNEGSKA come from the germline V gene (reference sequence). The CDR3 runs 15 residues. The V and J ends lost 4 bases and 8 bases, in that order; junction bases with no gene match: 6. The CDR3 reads CSANYGLAGGDEQFF. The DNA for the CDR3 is TGCAGTGCTAACTACGGACTAGCGGGAGGGGATGAGCAGTTCTTC.

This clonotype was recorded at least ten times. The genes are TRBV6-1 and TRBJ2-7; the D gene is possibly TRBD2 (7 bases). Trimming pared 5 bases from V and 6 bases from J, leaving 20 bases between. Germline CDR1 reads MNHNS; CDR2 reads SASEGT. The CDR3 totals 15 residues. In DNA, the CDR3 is TGTGCCAGCAGTTACGACGGGGGGCTAGGGTGCGAGCAGTACTTC. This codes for CASSYDGGLGCEQYF.

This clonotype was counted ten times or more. The chain's CDR3 is CASSTSSTYNEQFF. CDR3 in DNA: TGTGCCAGCAGCACTAGCAGTACCTACAATGAGCAGTTCTTC. The chain has TRBV27 and TRBJ2-1; D is possibly TRBD2 (6 bases). Germline values: CDR1 MNHEY, CDR2 SMNVEV (reference sequence). V lost 6 bases and J 2 bases, leaving 11 bases between the germline ends. The CDR3 is 14 amino acids.

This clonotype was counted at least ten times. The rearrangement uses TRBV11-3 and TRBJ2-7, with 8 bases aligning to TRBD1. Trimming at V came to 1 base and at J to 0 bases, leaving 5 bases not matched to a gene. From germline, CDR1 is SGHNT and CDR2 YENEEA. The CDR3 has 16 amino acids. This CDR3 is CASSLVGTGNSYEQYF. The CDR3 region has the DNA TGTGCCAGCAGCTTAGTCGGGACAGGCAACTCCTACGAGCAGTACTTC.

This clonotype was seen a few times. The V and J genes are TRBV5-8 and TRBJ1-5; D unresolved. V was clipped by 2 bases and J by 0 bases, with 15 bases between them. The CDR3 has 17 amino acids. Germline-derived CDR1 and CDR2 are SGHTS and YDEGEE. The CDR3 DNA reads TGTGCCAGCAGCTTACTGCGAGCTCTTCATAGCAATCAGCCCCAGCATTTT. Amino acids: CASSLLRALHSNQPQHF. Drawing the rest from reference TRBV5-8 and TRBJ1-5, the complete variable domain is EAGVTQSPTHLIKTRGQQATLRCSPISGHTSVYWYQQALGLGLQFLLWYDEGEERNRGNFPPRFSGRQFPNYSSELNVNALELEDSALYLCASSLLRALHSNQPQHFGDGTRLSIL.

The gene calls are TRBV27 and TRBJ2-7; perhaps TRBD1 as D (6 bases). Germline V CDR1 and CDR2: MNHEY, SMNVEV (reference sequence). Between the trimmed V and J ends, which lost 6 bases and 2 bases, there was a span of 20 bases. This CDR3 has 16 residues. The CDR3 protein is CASSPTGATLPYEQYF. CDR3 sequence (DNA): TGTGCCAGCAGCCCGACAGGCGCGACATTACCCTACGAGCAGTACTTC.

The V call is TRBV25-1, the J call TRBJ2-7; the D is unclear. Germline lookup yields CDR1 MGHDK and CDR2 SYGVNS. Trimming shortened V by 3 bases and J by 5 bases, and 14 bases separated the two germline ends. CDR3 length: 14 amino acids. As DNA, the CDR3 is TGTGCCAGCAGTGAGGTTGTTAGACCCCACGAGCAGTACTTC. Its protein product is CASSEVVRPHEQYF.

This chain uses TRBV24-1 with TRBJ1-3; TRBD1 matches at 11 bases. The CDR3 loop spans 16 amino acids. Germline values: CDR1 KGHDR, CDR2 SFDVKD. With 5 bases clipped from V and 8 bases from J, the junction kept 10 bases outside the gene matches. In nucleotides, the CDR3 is TGTGCCACCAGTGCAGCAGAGGACAGGGGGCGAGACACCATATATTTT. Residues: CATSAAEDRGRDTIYF.

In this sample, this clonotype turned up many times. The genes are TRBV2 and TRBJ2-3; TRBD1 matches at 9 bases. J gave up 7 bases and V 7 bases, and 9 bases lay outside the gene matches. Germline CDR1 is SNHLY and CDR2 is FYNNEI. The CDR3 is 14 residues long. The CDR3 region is CASNRQQGAYTQYF. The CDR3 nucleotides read TGTGCCAGCAATCGACAACAGGGGGCGTATACGCAGTATTTT.

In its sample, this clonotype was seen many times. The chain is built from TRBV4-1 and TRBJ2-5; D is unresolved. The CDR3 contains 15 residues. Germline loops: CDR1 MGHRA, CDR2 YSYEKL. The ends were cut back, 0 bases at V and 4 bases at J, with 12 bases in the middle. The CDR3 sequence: CASSQDRWQLETQYF. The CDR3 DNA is TGCGCCAGCAGCCAAGATCGCTGGCAGCTAGAGACCCAGTACTTC.